The 6 T cell receptor beta chains given below trace back to one sample, sequenced in a study of Graves' ophthalmopathy and Graves' hyperthyroidism. The TCR beta CDR3 regions underwent amplification from RNA transcripts. After a first-round RT-PCR with HTBI primers, a second-round multiplex PCR was run. One entry per CDR3 protein results from TCRdb running MiXCR on the multiplex PCR reads. This table has approximately 1.2 million distinct CDR3 sequences, 35% to 40% appearing once. The material sequenced was peripheral blood or thyroid tissue (not recorded which). The receptor source for this set is an adult man with Graves' hyperthyroidism.

The genes are TRBV7-2 and TRBJ1-4; 9 bases are shared with TRBD1. Germline CDR1 SGHTA, CDR2 FQGNSA. V lost 5 bases and J lost 10; bases outside the gene matches: 8. The CDR3 loop spans 14 amino acids. The CDR3 sequence is CASSPTRGQGKLFF. In DNA, the CDR3 is TGTGCCAGCAGCCCAACCCGGGGACAGGGAAAACTGTTTTTT.

The chain links TRBV20-1 to TRBJ2-7; 13 nucleotides align to TRBD2. CDR3 size: 13 residues. Germline V lookup: CDR1 DFQATT, CDR2 SNEGSKA (reference sequence). The CDR3 DNA sequence: TGCAGCTTGGCCGGGACTAGCGGGAACGAGCAGTACTTC. As protein: CSLAGTSGNEQYF.

The chain employs TRBV6-5 and TRBJ1-6, with D tentatively TRBD1 (6 bases). Germline loops: CDR1 MNHEY, CDR2 SVGAGI. The V end was cut by 4 bases, the J end by 0 bases, with 13 bases between. CDR3 length: 17 amino acids. The CDR3 spells CASSSPGEGSYNSPLHF. The CDR3 DNA reads TGTGCCAGCAGTTCCCCAGGGGAGGGCTCCTATAATTCACCCCTCCACTTT.

The chain has TRBV29-1 and TRBJ1-1; D unresolved. The CDR3 length is 12 residues. V was pared by 1 base and J by 7 bases, with 10 bases between. Germline CDR1 reads SQVTM; CDR2 reads ANQGSEA. DNA of the CDR3: TGCAGCGTTGAAGCCGGGAGGGTTGAAGCTTTCTTT. Translation: CSVEAGRVEAFF.

There are many counts of this clonotype. This chain connects TRBV20-1 to TRBJ2-5, with 10 bases matching TRBD1. The CDR3 sequence is 15 residues long. The ends lost 5 bases at V and 7 bases at J; junction bases unmatched: 13. Germline CDR1 DFQATT, CDR2 SNEGSKA (reference sequence). The CDR3 nucleotides read TGCAGTGCTGAGGTTGGGACAGGGGTAGAGGTGACCCAGTACTTC. Amino acid sequence: CSAEVGTGVEVTQYF.

Remarks on this clonotype: This could be a read error, since a much larger clone is one nucleotide away. V usage is TRBV7-2 and J usage is TRBJ1-5; D call uncertain. The CDR3 runs 14 residues. Germline V gene data show CDR1 as SGHTA and CDR2 as FQGNSA. Trimming removed 4 bases at V and 7 bases at J, with 14 bases between. The CDR3 sequence: CASSSRKFTQPQHF. The CDR3 DNA follows: TGTGCCAGCAGCTCGAGGAAGTTCACCCAGCCCCAGCATTTT.